A single TCR beta chain is shown here with its context. Profiled with immunoSEQ multiplex PCR; TCRdb holds only in-frame clones, not every one. The data contain 120,000 to 150,000 clones, around 89% of them singletons. The source of the sample is a study of T cell responses to AZD1222 COVID-19 vaccine. The receptor was isolated from an adult in good health. This specimen was peripheral blood, taken on day 0 of AZD1222 vaccination.

In DNA, the CDR3 is TGCGCCAGCAGCTCTCGGACTGGACGAGATACGCAGTATTTT. It encodes CASSSRTGRDTQYF. This chain uses TRBV5-1 with TRBJ2-3; the D gene is possibly TRBD2 (5 bases). Germline CDR1 is SGHRS and CDR2 is YFSETQ. The CDR3 consists of 14 residues. Trimming shortened V by 3 bases and J by 5 bases, and 13 bases separated the two germline ends.